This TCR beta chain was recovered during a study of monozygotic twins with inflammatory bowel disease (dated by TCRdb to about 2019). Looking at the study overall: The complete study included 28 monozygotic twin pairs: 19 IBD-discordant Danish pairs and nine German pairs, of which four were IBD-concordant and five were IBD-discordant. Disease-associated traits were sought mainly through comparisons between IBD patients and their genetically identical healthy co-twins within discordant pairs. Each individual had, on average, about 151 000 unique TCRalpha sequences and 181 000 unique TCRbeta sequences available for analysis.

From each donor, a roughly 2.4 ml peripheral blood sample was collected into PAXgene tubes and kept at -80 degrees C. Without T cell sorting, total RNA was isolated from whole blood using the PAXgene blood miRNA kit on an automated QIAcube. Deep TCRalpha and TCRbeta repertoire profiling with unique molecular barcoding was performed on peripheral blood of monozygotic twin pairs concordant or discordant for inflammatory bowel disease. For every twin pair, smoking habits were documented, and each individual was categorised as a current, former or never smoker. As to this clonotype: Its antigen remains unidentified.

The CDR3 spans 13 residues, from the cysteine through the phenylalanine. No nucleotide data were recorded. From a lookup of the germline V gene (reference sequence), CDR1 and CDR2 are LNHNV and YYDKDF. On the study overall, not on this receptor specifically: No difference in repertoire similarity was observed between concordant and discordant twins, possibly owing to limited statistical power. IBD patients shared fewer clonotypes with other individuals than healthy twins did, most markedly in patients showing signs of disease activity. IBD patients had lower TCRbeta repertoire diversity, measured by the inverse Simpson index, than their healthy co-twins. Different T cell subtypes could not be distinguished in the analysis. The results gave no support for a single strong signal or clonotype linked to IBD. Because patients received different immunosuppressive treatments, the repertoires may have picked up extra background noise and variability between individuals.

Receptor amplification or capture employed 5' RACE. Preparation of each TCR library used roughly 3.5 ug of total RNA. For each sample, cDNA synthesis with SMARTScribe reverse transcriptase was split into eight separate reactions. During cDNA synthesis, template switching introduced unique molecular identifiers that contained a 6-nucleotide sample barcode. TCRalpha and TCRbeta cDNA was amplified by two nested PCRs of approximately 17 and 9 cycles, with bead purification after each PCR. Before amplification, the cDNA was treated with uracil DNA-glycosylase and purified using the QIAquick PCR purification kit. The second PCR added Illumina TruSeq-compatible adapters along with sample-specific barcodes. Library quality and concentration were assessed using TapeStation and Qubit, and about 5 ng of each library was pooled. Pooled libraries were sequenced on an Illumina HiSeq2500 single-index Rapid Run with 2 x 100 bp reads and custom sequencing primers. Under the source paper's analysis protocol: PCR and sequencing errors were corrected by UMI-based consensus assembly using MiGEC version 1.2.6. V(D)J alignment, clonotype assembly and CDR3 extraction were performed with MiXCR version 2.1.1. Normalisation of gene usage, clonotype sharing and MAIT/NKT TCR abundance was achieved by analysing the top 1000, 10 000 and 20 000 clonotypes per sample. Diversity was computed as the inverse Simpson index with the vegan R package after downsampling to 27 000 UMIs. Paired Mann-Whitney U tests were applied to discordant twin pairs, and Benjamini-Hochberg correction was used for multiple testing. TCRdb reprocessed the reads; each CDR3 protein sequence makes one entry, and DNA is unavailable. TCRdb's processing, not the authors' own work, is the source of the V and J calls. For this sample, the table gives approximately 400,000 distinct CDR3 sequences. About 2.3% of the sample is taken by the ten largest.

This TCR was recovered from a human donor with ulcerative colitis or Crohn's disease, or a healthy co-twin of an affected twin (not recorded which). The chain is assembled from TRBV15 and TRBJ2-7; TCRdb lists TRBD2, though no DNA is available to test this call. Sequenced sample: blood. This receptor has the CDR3 CATSPSGSYEQYF. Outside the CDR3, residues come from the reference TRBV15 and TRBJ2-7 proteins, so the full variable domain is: DAMVIQNPRYQVTQFGKPVTLSCSQTLNHNVMYWYQQKSSQAPKLLFHYYDKDFNNEADTPDNFQSRRPNTSFCFLDIRSPGLGDTAMYLCATSPSGSYEQYFGPGTRLTVT.